This T cell receptor (beta chain) was recorded in a study of cytotoxic CD8 clonotypes in ibrutinib-treated CLL. Study background: Within the patient group, ten to twelve were relapsed/refractory and some 15 treatment-naive, and some 18 were IGHV unmutated.

The V and J ends lost 4 bases and 3 bases respectively, with 3 bases between them. CDR1 is SNHLY and CDR2 is FYNNEI in the germline V gene. The CDR3 contains 12 residues. Sequencing was performed with immunoSEQ multiplex PCR; in TCRdb, only in-frame clones are kept and a portion is missing. The table includes 150,000 or so clones, 70% to 90% detected once. For this clone: The antigen is not known.

Overall study results and limits: There were few public clonotypes, and on treatment they contracted or stayed stable.

The TCR comes from a human donor with chronic lymphocytic leukemia. V usage is TRBV2 and J usage is TRBJ2-2; unclear D gene. Source: PBMCs, taken after 24 months of ibrutinib treatment. CDR3 residues: CASSGDTGELFF. In nucleotides, the CDR3 is TGTGCCAGCAGTGGGGACACCGGGGAGCTGTTTTTT.